This T cell receptor (beta chain) came from a study of CD8+CD57+ T cells in acquired aplastic anemia. Researchers used genomic DNA as the template to profile TCR beta VDJ and CDR3. TCRdb passed the reads through MiXCR, listing each CDR3 protein once. Here the sample spans over 150,000 distinct CDR3 sequences, over 70% being singletons. CDR3 length: 16 amino acids. Germline CDR1 reads SNHLY; CDR2 reads FYNNEI. Unmatched junction bases numbered 12, after V lost 8 bases and J lost 2 bases. The sequenced patients had an expansion of CD8+CD57+ cells seen by flow cytometry. This clonotype was sampled from a human donor with aplastic anemia. The sample consisted of sorted CD4+, CD8+, or CD8+CD57+ T cells (not recorded which) from PBMCs. The chain joins TRBV2 to TRBJ1-5, with TRBD1 matching 7 bases. CDR3 region: CASERDEGAGNQPQHF. For the CDR3, the DNA is TGTGCCAGCGAACGGGACGAGGGGGCTGGCAATCAGCCCCAGCATTTT.